Below are 21 T cell receptor beta chains sequenced from a single sample in a study of cytomegalovirus exposure and HLA in healthy donors. Amplification used 60 Vbeta primers and 13 Jbeta primers. This table comes from immunoSEQ multiplex PCR, and its TCRdb copy is limited to in-frame clones, with some not included. The sample yields around 220,000 clones, more than 60% seen once. Sequenced: PBMCs. Source of these receptors: a young woman in good health and CMV-seronegative.

The rearrangement joins TRBV11-3 to TRBJ1-1; 9 nucleotides agree with TRBD1. The CDR3 loop spans 15 amino acids. J gave up 7 bases and V 2 bases, and 8 bases lay outside the gene matches. Looked up from germline, CDR1 is SGHNT and CDR2 is YENEEA. CDR3 in DNA: TGTGCCAGCAGCTTATCAAGATGGACAGGGGATGAAGCTTTCTTT. The encoded protein is CASSLSRWTGDEAFF.

V is TRBV5-6 and J is TRBJ2-7; TRBD1 matches at 7 bases. With 1 base clipped from V and 5 bases from J, the junction kept 9 bases outside the gene matches. CDR1 is SGHDT, CDR2 YYEEEE, per germline. The CDR3 consists of 15 residues. CDR3 DNA sequence: TGTGCCAGCAGCTTGTACGAGACAGGGTACAACGAGCAGTACTTC. Its protein is CASSLYETGYNEQYF.

Worth noting for this clone: A much larger clone is a single base away; this may be a read error. The CDR3, as DNA: TGTGCCAGCAGCCAAGCAGCGGGGAACACTGAAGCTTTCTTT. Its translation is CASSQAAGNTEAFF. This rearrangement joins TRBV6-5 to TRBJ1-1; D is uncertain. This CDR3 spans 14 amino acids. CDR1 and CDR2 from the germline V gene are MNHEY and SVGAGI. Trimming took 6 bases from V and 1 from J, leaving 12 bases between them.

The chain couples TRBV30 to TRBJ2-5; D ambiguous. The germline V gene has CDR1 GTSNPN and CDR2 SVGIG (reference sequence). V gave up 5 bases and J gave up 3 bases, with 10 bases separating them. The CDR3 is made up of 12 amino acids. DNA for the CDR3: TGTGCCTGGGACCACAGTAAAGAGACCCAGTACTTC. This gives the protein CAWDHSKETQYF.

The chain uses TRBV5-1 and TRBJ1-2; D might be TRBD1 (6 bases). V lost 3 bases, J lost 8 bases, and 20 bases lay in between. CDR3 length: 15 amino acids. Germline V CDR1 and CDR2: SGHRS, YFSETQ. CDR3 nucleotide sequence: TGCGCCAGCAGCTCCTCGACAGGTAGCGCCCGAGGCTACACCTTC. This gives the protein CASSSSTGSARGYTF.

The gene calls are TRBV9 and TRBJ1-2; maybe TRBD1 (5 bases). Germline CDR1 SGDLS, CDR2 YYNGEE. V gave up 3 bases and J gave up 2 bases, with 8 bases separating them. The CDR3 loop spans 13 amino acids. CDR3 sequence: CASSGRDNYGYTF. CDR3 bases: TGTGCCAGCAGCGGGAGGGACAACTATGGCTACACCTTC.

The chain recombines TRBV4-2 with TRBJ2-2; 12 nucleotides line up with TRBD2. Trimming at V came to 1 base and at J to 4 bases, leaving 4 bases not matched to a gene. Germline CDR1 is LGHNA and CDR2 is YNFKEQ. The CDR3 extends over 17 amino acids. CDR3 sequence reads: CASSQVTSGSGTGELFF. Here the CDR3 DNA reads TGTGCCAGCAGCCAAGTGACTAGCGGGAGCGGCACCGGGGAGCTGTTTTTT.

The chain uses TRBV13 and TRBJ1-1; D may be TRBD1 (6 bases). V was cut by 5 bases and J by 0 bases, with 10 bases left in between. CDR1 is PRHDT and CDR2 is FYEKMQ in the germline V gene (reference sequence). This CDR3 region has 14 residues. Here the CDR3 reads CASSRTALNTEAFF. CDR3 DNA sequence: TGTGCCAGCAGCAGGACAGCGCTGAACACTGAAGCTTTCTTT.

The chain carries TRBV7-3 and TRBJ2-2; tentatively, D is TRBD2 (7 bases). Germline CDR1 is SGHTA and CDR2 is FQGTGA. V lost 1 base to trimming and J lost 0 bases, with 27 bases between them. This CDR3 has 22 amino acids. In DNA form, the CDR3 reads TGTGCCAGCAGCTTAAAAGGGTCCCACCAAGGGAGGGGGGGAACGAACACCGGGGAGCTGTTTTTT. It codes for CASSLKGSHQGRGGTNTGELFF.

The chain is built from TRBV7-9 and TRBJ1-5; no reliable D call. The ends were cut back, 1 base at V and 4 bases at J, with 11 bases in the middle. This CDR3 contains 15 residues. Germline V gene sequence: CDR1 SEHNR, CDR2 FQNEAQ (reference sequence). Written as DNA, the CDR3 is TGTGCCAGCAGCTTAGATACGGGGTGGAATCAGCCCCAGCATTTT. As protein: CASSLDTGWNQPQHF.

This clone was found a few times. At one boundary the junction diverges from the germline segment, which might be a read error. V gene TRBV30 combines with J gene TRBJ1-2, with 8 bases matching TRBD1. This CDR3 is built from 13 residues. Germline values: CDR1 GTSNPN, CDR2 SVGIG (reference sequence). The CDR3 protein is CDWSVGQGGSYNF. CDR3 nucleotides: TGTGACTGGAGTGTAGGACAGGGAGGGAGCTACAACTTC. The complete variable domain, with remaining parts taken from reference TRBV30 and TRBJ1-2, reads SQTIHQWPATLVQPVGSPLSLECTVEGTSNPNLYWYRQAAGRGLQLLFYSVGIGQISSEVPQNLSASRPQDRQFILSSKKLLLSDSGFYLCDWSVGQGGSYNFGSGTRLTVV.

This clone was seen only a few times. This chain connects TRBV10-1 to TRBJ2-1; D is unclear. Trimming took 0 bases from V and 4 from J, leaving 7 bases between them. The CDR3 has 14 residues. Per the germline V gene, CDR1 is WNHNN and CDR2 is SYGVQD (reference sequence). CDR3 in DNA: TGCGCCAGCAGTGAGTCCGTCAGGTACAATGAGCAGTTCTTC. Amino acid sequence: CASSESVRYNEQFF.

The rearrangement links TRBV30 to TRBJ1-2; D uncertain. Germline values: CDR1 GTSNPN, CDR2 SVGIG (reference sequence). Between the trimmed V and J ends, which lost 3 bases and 8 bases, there was a span of 13 bases. CDR3 length equals 12 residues. This CDR3 reads CAWRDTKGGYTF. Written as DNA, the CDR3 is TGTGCCTGGAGAGACACCAAAGGCGGCTACACCTTC.

This clone was seen a few times. The chain employs TRBV4-3 and TRBJ1-1, with TRBD1 identical over 8 bases. The V segment lost 1 base and the J segment 1 base; nucleotides outside the gene matches: 5. Germline CDR1 is LGHNA and CDR2 is YSLEER. The CDR3 runs to 16 residues. The CDR3 coding sequence is TGCGCCAGCAGCCAAGTTGGCGGGACAGGGAACACTGAAGCTTTCTTT. Translated: CASSQVGGTGNTEAFF.

V gene TRBV7-9 combines with J gene TRBJ2-7; D not resolved. The CDR3 loop spans 13 amino acids. Germline lookup yields CDR1 SEHNR and CDR2 FQNEAQ (reference sequence). V lost 4 bases and J 2 bases, leaving 9 bases between the germline ends. In nucleotides, the CDR3 is TGTGCCAGCAGCTCTAGTTTGGCCTACGAGCAGTACTTC. It yields the protein CASSSSLAYEQYF.

The chain recombines TRBV4-1 with TRBJ1-1; D remains unclear. Germline assignment: CDR1 MGHRA and CDR2 YSYEKL. V lost 4 bases, J lost 4 bases, and 16 bases lay in between. This CDR3 contains 15 residues. The CDR3 spells CASSPVSRPLTEAFF. The CDR3 bases are TGCGCCAGCAGCCCCGTGAGTCGCCCCCTCACTGAAGCTTTCTTT.

The chain recombines TRBV2 with TRBJ2-2, with 7 nucleotides matching TRBD1. This CDR3 has 18 amino acids. The trim removed 10 bases at V and 3 bases at J, leaving 20 bases unmatched. Germline lookup yields CDR1 SNHLY and CDR2 FYNNEI. The DNA of the CDR3 is TGTGCCATCAGCGAACGTCGGATCGAGGGGGCCTACACCGGGGAGCTGTTTTTT. Protein sequence: CAISERRIEGAYTGELFF.

The gene calls are TRBV9 and TRBJ2-1; 9 bases align to TRBD1. This CDR3 comprises 17 residues. V gave up 3 bases and J gave up 6 bases; unmatched junction bases: 13. Germline V gives CDR1 SGDLS, CDR2 YYNGEE. The CDR3 DNA is TGTGCCAGCAGCGGTCGACAGGGGGACAACTGGGTCAATGAGCAGTTCTTC. Protein: CASSGRQGDNWVNEQFF.

The chain carries TRBV5-1 and TRBJ1-2, with D possibly TRBD1 on 5 matching bases. The CDR3 loop spans 14 amino acids. V dropped 6 bases and J dropped 4 bases, with 16 bases sitting between them. Looked up from germline, CDR1 is SGHRS and CDR2 is YFSETQ. Here the CDR3 DNA reads TGCGCCAGCACCTCAACGGACACCTTCTATGGCTACACCTTC. It codes for CASTSTDTFYGYTF.

This chain links TRBV11-2 with TRBJ2-7, with a tentative D call TRBD1 (5 bases). Trimming shortened V by 3 bases and J by 5 bases, and 14 bases separated the two germline ends. CDR3 length: 14 amino acids. Per the germline V gene, CDR1 is SGHAT and CDR2 is FQNNGV. The CDR3 DNA reads as TGTGCCAGCAGCTTTTCTGGCCCAGGGAACGAGCAGTACTTC. Amino acids: CASSFSGPGNEQYF.

About this clone: The junction departs from germline at one end; a sequencing error may be responsible. The chain combines TRBV2 with TRBJ1-5; possible D gene TRBD1, 6 bases. The CDR3 has 15 residues. CDR1 and CDR2 (germline): SNHLY, FYNNEI. CDR3 residues: CASSEGQTSNQPQHF. DNA for the CDR3: TGTGCCAGCAGCGAAGGACAGACGAGCAATCAGCCCCAGCATTTT.